The rows below give T cell receptor beta chains drawn from one sample of a study of blood T cell repertoires in COVID-19. Assay used: immunoSEQ multiplex PCR; TCRdb lists only in-frame clones, some missing. The data hold over 400,000 clones, with about 89% observed a single time. The sequenced sample consisted of peripheral blood. The origin of the receptors is a woman aged 45-60 years with COVID-19, enrolled during active disease. The CDR3 runs from the conserved cysteine through the conserved F or W. Each record gives: J gene, clone size, D gene, V gene, CDR3 DNA, CDR3 protein. D genes are given only for firm matches. Clone size is not always given. Where it is, it says once, few, many or a class for expanded clones.

j_call: TRBJ1-5; clone_size: NA; d_call: NA; v_call: TRBV21-1; cdr3_nt: TGTGCCAGCAGCTCCCGACAGGGCTCGAGCAATCAGCCCCAGCATTTT; cdr3_aa: CASSSRQGSSNQPQHF
j_call: TRBJ2-7; clone_size: NA; d_call: NA; v_call: TRBV2; cdr3_nt: TGTGCCAGCAGTGAACTTAGGACACCGACCTCCTACGAGCAGTACTTC; cdr3_aa: CASSELRTPTSYEQYF
j_call: TRBJ2-7; clone_size: NA; d_call: NA; v_call: TRBV6-5; cdr3_nt: TGTGCCAGCAGTCCTAACAGGGTTGGGGAGCAGTACTTC; cdr3_aa: CASSPNRVGEQYF
j_call: TRBJ2-3; clone_size: NA; d_call: NA; v_call: TRBV30; cdr3_nt: TGTGCCTGGAGTGTGGGCCGCACAGATACGCAGTATTTT; cdr3_aa: CAWSVGRTDTQYF
j_call: TRBJ2-5; clone_size: once; d_call: TRBD2; v_call: TRBV3-1/TRBV3-2; cdr3_nt: TGTGCCAGCAGCCCGGAGCGGGGGGAGTTGGGGACCCAGTACTTC; cdr3_aa: CASSPERGELGTQYF
j_call: TRBJ2-7; clone_size: NA; d_call: TRBD1; v_call: TRBV5-1; cdr3_nt: TGCGCCAGCAGCCGGGACAGGGGAGACCACGAGCAGTACTTC; cdr3_aa: CASSRDRGDHEQYF
j_call: TRBJ1-2; clone_size: NA; d_call: TRBD1; v_call: TRBV5-1; cdr3_nt: TGCGCCAGCAGCTTGGGGGACAGGGGTGATGGCTACACCTTC; cdr3_aa: CASSLGDRGDGYTF
j_call: TRBJ1-1; clone_size: NA; d_call: TRBD1; v_call: TRBV5-4; cdr3_nt: TGTGCCAGCAGCTTGGAGACAGGGCGCACTGAAGCTTTCTTT; cdr3_aa: CASSLETGRTEAFF
j_call: TRBJ1-1; clone_size: once; d_call: NA; v_call: TRBV29-1; cdr3_nt: TGCAGCGTTGAAAACAGCCTGTACACTGAAGCTTTCTTT; cdr3_aa: CSVENSLYTEAFF
j_call: TRBJ2-1; clone_size: NA; d_call: NA; v_call: TRBV3-1/TRBV3-2; cdr3_nt: TGTGCCAGCAGCCCCAGGGGTCCGGTGGGTGTCGATGAGCAGTTCTTC; cdr3_aa: CASSPRGPVGVDEQFF
j_call: TRBJ1-5; clone_size: NA; d_call: NA; v_call: TRBV18; cdr3_nt: TGTGCCAGCTCACCCGGGACGGGACTGGCCCAGCATTTT; cdr3_aa: CASSPGTGLAQHF
j_call: TRBJ2-3; clone_size: NA; d_call: NA; v_call: TRBV12-3/TRBV12-4; cdr3_nt: TGTGCCAGCAGTTGGGTTCTTGGGGGCAGAGATTTT; cdr3_aa: CASSWVLGGRDF
j_call: TRBJ1-5; clone_size: NA; d_call: NA; v_call: TRBV3-1/TRBV3-2; cdr3_nt: TGTGCCAGCAGCCAATGGGGCCGCGATCAGCCCCAGCATTTT; cdr3_aa: CASSQWGRDQPQHF
j_call: TRBJ1-1; clone_size: few; d_call: TRBD1; v_call: TRBV5-4; cdr3_nt: TGTGCCAGCAGCTCTCAGGGGGGAAACACTGAAGCTTTCTTT; cdr3_aa: CASSSQGGNTEAFF
j_call: TRBJ1-2; clone_size: once; d_call: NA; v_call: TRBV7-9; cdr3_nt: TGTGCCAGCAGCTCCCGGCAGGGCGGCTACACCTTC; cdr3_aa: CASSSRQGGYTF
j_call: TRBJ2-2; clone_size: NA; d_call: NA; v_call: TRBV3-1/TRBV3-2; cdr3_nt: TGTGCCAGCAGCCTACTGGGGGGATTCGACACCGGGGAGCTGTTTTTT; cdr3_aa: CASSLLGGFDTGELFF
j_call: TRBJ2-1; clone_size: NA; d_call: NA; v_call: TRBV18; cdr3_nt: TGTGCCAGCTCCACGGCCACAGGGAAGTGGAGCAATGAGCAGTTCTTC; cdr3_aa: CASSTATGKWSNEQFF
j_call: TRBJ2-3; clone_size: NA; d_call: TRBD1; v_call: TRBV6-1; cdr3_nt: TGTGCCAGCAGTGACCTAGACAGGGGGAGGGCAGATACGCAGTATTTT; cdr3_aa: CASSDLDRGRADTQYF
j_call: TRBJ1-1; clone_size: once; d_call: TRBD1; v_call: TRBV3-1/TRBV3-2; cdr3_nt: TGTGCCAGCAGCCAAGCTGGGGACAGCCAATACACTGAAGCTTTCTTT; cdr3_aa: CASSQAGDSQYTEAFF
j_call: TRBJ2-7; clone_size: few; d_call: TRBD2; v_call: TRBV7-8; cdr3_nt: TGTGCCACCTTCGGGGCGGGGGGAAGCGATGAGCAGTACTTC; cdr3_aa: CATFGAGGSDEQYF
j_call: TRBJ2-7; clone_size: NA; d_call: TRBD2; v_call: TRBV27; cdr3_nt: TGTGCCAGCACCGTTGCCGGGGGGGGGAACGAGCAGTACTTC; cdr3_aa: CASTVAGGGNEQYF
j_call: TRBJ1-1; clone_size: few; d_call: NA; v_call: TRBV5-1; cdr3_nt: TGCGCCAGCAGGACAGGGAACACTGAAGCTTTCTTT; cdr3_aa: CASRTGNTEAFF
j_call: TRBJ2-7; clone_size: NA; d_call: NA; v_call: TRBV5-6; cdr3_nt: TGTGCCAGCAGCTTGGCCAAAAACGAGCAGTACTTC; cdr3_aa: CASSLAKNEQYF
j_call: TRBJ2-7; clone_size: NA; d_call: NA; v_call: TRBV14; cdr3_nt: TGTGCCAGCAGCCAAATTAGCTACGAGCAGTACTTC; cdr3_aa: CASSQISYEQYF
j_call: TRBJ2-3; clone_size: NA; d_call: NA; v_call: TRBV6-4; cdr3_nt: TGTGCCAGCAGTGAGGGACTTACTTCCACAGATACGCAGTATTTT; cdr3_aa: CASSEGLTSTDTQYF
j_call: TRBJ1-3; clone_size: NA; d_call: NA; v_call: TRBV7-9; cdr3_nt: TGTGCCAGCATAGGAGTTGGAAACACCATATATTTT; cdr3_aa: CASIGVGNTIYF
j_call: TRBJ2-3; clone_size: NA; d_call: NA; v_call: TRBV9; cdr3_nt: TGTGCCAGCAGCGTAGACCTTGGGGGGATGAGCACAGATACGCAGTATTTT; cdr3_aa: CASSVDLGGMSTDTQYF
j_call: TRBJ1-2; clone_size: NA; d_call: TRBD1; v_call: TRBV30; cdr3_nt: TGTGCCTGGGGAAGCGGACAGGGGGTCTATGGCTACACCTTC; cdr3_aa: CAWGSGQGVYGYTF
j_call: TRBJ1-1; clone_size: NA; d_call: NA; v_call: TRBV2; cdr3_nt: TGTGCCAGCAGGGGGCCGGGTCCTGGGGCTTTCTTT; cdr3_aa: CASRGPGPGAFF
j_call: TRBJ2-5; clone_size: NA; d_call: TRBD1; v_call: TRBV9; cdr3_nt: TGTGCCAGCAGCGCCACGGGACAGGCTCACGGGGCATGGGGGGAGACCCAGTACTTC; cdr3_aa: CASSATGQAHGAWGETQYF
j_call: TRBJ1-2; clone_size: NA; d_call: NA; v_call: TRBV30; cdr3_nt: TGTGCCTGGAGTGTAGGAGGGGACTATGGCTACACCTTC; cdr3_aa: CAWSVGGDYGYTF
j_call: TRBJ2-3; clone_size: NA; d_call: NA; v_call: TRBV7-8; cdr3_nt: TGTGCCAGCAGCTTAGCCCCTAGCGCAAACCAGTATTTT; cdr3_aa: CASSLAPSANQYF
j_call: TRBJ2-7; clone_size: once; d_call: NA; v_call: TRBV27; cdr3_nt: TGTGCCAGCACTGACGAGCAGTACTTC; cdr3_aa: CASTDEQYF
j_call: TRBJ1-4; clone_size: NA; d_call: NA; v_call: TRBV2; cdr3_nt: TGTGCCAGCAGTGACAGCAGGTTAAATGAAAAACTGTTTTTT; cdr3_aa: CASSDSRLNEKLFF
j_call: TRBJ1-2; clone_size: NA; d_call: TRBD1; v_call: TRBV19; cdr3_nt: TGTGCCAGTAGTAGACAGGGTACCGACTATGGCTACACCTTC; cdr3_aa: CASSRQGTDYGYTF
j_call: TRBJ1-5; clone_size: once; d_call: NA; v_call: TRBV28; cdr3_nt: TGTGCCAGCAGGGACAGTGATCAGCCCCAGCATTTT; cdr3_aa: CASRDSDQPQHF